The 5 T cell receptor beta chains presented below share a single source sample, sequenced in a study of T cell clonality in common variable immunodeficiency. The repertoire was sequenced with immunoSEQ multiplex PCR; TCRdb's copy has only in-frame clones and lacks some. Altogether roughly 58,000 clones were found in the sample, and no singletons occur. The sample was peripheral blood mononuclear cells. The receptors here all came from a person aged 18-69 years in good health.

This clone was counted at least ten times. The DNA ends 3 residues before the CDR3 does, and the rest of the CDR3 is filled in from the germline J gene. The V gene is TRBV5-6, the J gene TRBJ2-2; maybe TRBD1 (5 bases). Germline values: CDR1 SGHDT, CDR2 YYEEEE. The length of the CDR3 is 15 residues. The CDR3 loop is CASSLIGPGANVLFF. The covered CDR3 bases are TGTGCCAGCAGCTTGATCGGACCTGGGGCCAACGTG.

This clone was seen many times. With the read ending 3 residues before the CDR3 end, the germline J gene is used to fill in that end. This sequence joins TRBV30 and TRBJ1-5; D gene uncertain. The V and J ends lost 0 bases and 0 bases respectively, with 12 bases between them. Looked up from germline, CDR1 is GTSNPN and CDR2 is SVGIG (reference sequence). The CDR3 spans 16 residues. The CDR3 protein is CAWSVLGRNSNQPQHF. The covered CDR3 bases are TGTGCCTGGAGTGTACTGGGCAGGAATAGCAATCAGCCC.

This clone was observed at least ten times. The DNA read from the CDR3 is TGTGCCAGCAGTGACTTCTTACTAGCGGGAGTCTACAATGAG. Amino acid sequence: CASSDFLLAGVYNE. The complete CDR3 reads CASSDFLLAGVYNEQFF. V gene TRBV6-4 combines with J gene TRBJ2-1; 11 bases are shared with TRBD2. The missing CDR3 end, 3 residues past where the read stops, is filled in from the germline J gene. The germline gives CDR1 MRHNA, CDR2 SNTAGT. CDR3 length equals 17 residues. V lost 1 base and J lost 3; bases outside the gene matches: 5.

This clone appeared many times. The read is 3 residues too short to cover the CDR3 end, so that end is filled in from the germline J gene. The chain uses TRBV11-2 and TRBJ2-4; D tentatively fits TRBD1 or TRBD2 (5 bases each). V was cut by 4 bases and J by 0 bases, with 10 bases left in between. Germline V CDR1 and CDR2: SGHAT, FQNNGV. This CDR3 region has 15 residues. CDR3 loop: CASSSRGVAKNIQYF. Incomplete CDR3 DNA: TGTGCCAGCAGCTCGAGGGGAGTAGCCAAAAACATT.

There are a few counts of this clone. The CDR3 goes on 3 residues after the read ends, and that part is filled in from the germline J gene. The V gene is TRBV10-2, the J gene TRBJ1-1, with 9 bases matching TRBD1. The germline gives CDR1 WSHSY, CDR2 SAAADI. With 10 bases clipped from V and 0 bases from J, the junction kept 6 bases outside the gene matches. The length of the CDR3 is 14 residues. The CDR3 region is CATHRGPLNTEAFF. The sequenced CDR3 bases are TGCGCCACTCACAGGGGGCCCCTGAACACTGAA.